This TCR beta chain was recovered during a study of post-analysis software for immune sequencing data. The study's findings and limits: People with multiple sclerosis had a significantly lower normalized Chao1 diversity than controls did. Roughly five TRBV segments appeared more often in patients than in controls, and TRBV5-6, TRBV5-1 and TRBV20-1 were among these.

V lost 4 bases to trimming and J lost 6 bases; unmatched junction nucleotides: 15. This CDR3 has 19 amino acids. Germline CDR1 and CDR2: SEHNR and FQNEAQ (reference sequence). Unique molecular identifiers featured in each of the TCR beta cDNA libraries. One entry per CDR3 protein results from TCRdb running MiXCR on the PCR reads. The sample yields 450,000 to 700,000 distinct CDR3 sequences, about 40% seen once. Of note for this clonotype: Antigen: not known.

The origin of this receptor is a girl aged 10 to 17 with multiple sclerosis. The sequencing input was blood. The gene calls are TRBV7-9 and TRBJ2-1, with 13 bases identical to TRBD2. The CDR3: CASSSGGSGLAGVINEQFF. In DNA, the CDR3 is TGTGCCAGCAGCTCAGGGGGGAGTGGACTAGCGGGGGTCATCAATGAGCAGTTCTTC.